These T cell receptor beta chains were read from a single sample in a study of cytomegalovirus exposure and HLA in healthy donors. Using immunoSEQ multiplex PCR, the repertoire was profiled, and TCRdb retains in-frame clones only, with some absent. The data contain roughly 250,000 clones, around 87% of them singletons. Sequencing used PBMCs. Source of these receptors: a woman in her twenties or thirties in good health and CMV-seropositive. Each CDR3 is given with its conserved first and last residue. D genes are given only for firm matches. Where a row states a size, it is once, few, many or the class of an expanded clone; other rows omit it.

-	TRBV9	-	TRBJ1-1	CASSLRQVPEAFF	TGTGCCAGCAGCCTTCGACAGGTGCCTGAAGCTTTCTTT
-	TRBV19	-	TRBJ2-3	CAPRGFQDEDTQYF	TGTGCCCCAAGGGGATTTCAGGATGAAGATACGCAGTATTTT
-	TRBV5-4	-	TRBJ2-5	CASSFTGGETQYF	TGTGCCAGCAGCTTCACCGGGGGAGAGACCCAGTACTTC
-	TRBV2	TRBD1	TRBJ2-5	CASSGDRGGETQYF	TGTGCCAGCAGTGGGGACAGGGGGGGAGAGACCCAGTACTTC
-	TRBV6-5	TRBD1	TRBJ1-1	CASSPGGYTEAFF	TGTGCCAGCAGTCCAGGGGGATACACTGAAGCTTTCTTT
once	TRBV7-3	-	TRBJ2-1	CASSPPGLGANEQFF	TGTGCCAGCAGCCCCCCGGGCCTAGGGGCCAATGAGCAGTTCTTC
-	TRBV5-6	TRBD1	TRBJ2-5	CASSMGTGGYQETQYF	TGTGCCAGCAGCATGGGGACAGGGGGGTACCAAGAGACCCAGTACTTC
-	TRBV11-2	-	TRBJ2-7	CASSLVASEVYEQYF	TGTGCCAGCAGCTTAGTTGCTAGCGAGGTCTACGAGCAGTACTTC
-	TRBV18	-	TRBJ2-5	CASSLDSPQETQYF	TGTGCCAGCTCATTAGATTCCCCCCAAGAGACCCAGTACTTC
-	TRBV28	TRBD2	TRBJ2-1	CASSFLREGGEQFF	TGTGCCAGCAGTTTTCTCCGGGAGGGTGGTGAGCAGTTCTTC
-	TRBV5-1	-	TRBJ1-1	CASSPQVLNTEAFF	TGCGCCAGCAGTCCACAGGTGCTGAACACTGAAGCTTTCTTT
-	TRBV7-8	-	TRBJ1-4	CASSTTEKLFF	TGTGCCAGCAGCACGACAGAAAAACTGTTTTTT
-	TRBV5-4	-	TRBJ2-5	CASSSEGGRTETQYF	TGTGCCAGCAGCTCAGAGGGCGGGCGAACAGAGACCCAGTACTTC
-	TRBV19	TRBD1	TRBJ1-1	CASSIGTGGRGTEAFF	TGTGCCAGTAGTATAGGGACAGGGGGCCGAGGCACTGAAGCTTTCTTT
-	TRBV9	TRBD2	TRBJ2-5	CASSVHGTSGRSEETQYF	TGTGCCAGCAGCGTCCATGGGACTAGCGGGAGGAGTGAAGAGACCCAGTACTTC
-	TRBV7-9	-	TRBJ2-3	CASSKQPITVTDTQYF	TGTGCCAGCAGCAAGCAACCTATTACGGTGACAGATACGCAGTATTTT
-	TRBV7-9	-	TRBJ1-5	CASSLERDQPQHF	TGTGCCAGCAGCTTAGAAAGAGATCAGCCCCAGCATTTT
-	TRBV4-2	-	TRBJ1-2	CASSQAPPGLGLGYGYTF	TGTGCCAGCAGCCAAGCTCCCCCCGGGTTGGGTTTGGGCTATGGCTACACCTTC
-	TRBV5-1	TRBD1	TRBJ1-1	CASSPRQGTNTEAFF	TGCGCCAGCAGCCCTCGACAGGGTACGAACACTGAAGCTTTCTTT
-	TRBV28	TRBD1	TRBJ1-2	CASSLYRGQGEFYGYTF	TGTGCCAGCAGTTTATATAGGGGGCAGGGGGAATTCTATGGCTACACCTTC
once	TRBV28	-	TRBJ2-7	CASSFATAYYEQYF	TGTGCCAGCAGTTTCGCTACAGCATACTACGAGCAGTACTTC
-	TRBV28	-	TRBJ2-7	CASRSPGTARYEQYF	TGTGCCAGCAGATCTCCCGGGACTGCCCGCTACGAGCAGTACTTC
-	TRBV27	TRBD2	TRBJ2-3	CATYGRVRQYLTQYF	TGTGCCACCTACGGGAGGGTTAGACAGTACCTTACGCAGTATTTT
-	TRBV6-7	-	TRBJ1-5	CASSPVATRHSNQPQHF	TGTGCCAGCAGTCCCGTGGCTACCAGACATAGCAATCAGCCCCAGCATTTT
-	TRBV5-1	TRBD1	TRBJ2-7	CASSLLSQGDEQYF	TGCGCCAGCAGCCTCCTTTCCCAGGGGGACGAGCAGTACTTC
-	TRBV28	-	TRBJ2-1	CASSLYSGSSYNEQFF	TGTGCCAGCAGTTTATATAGCGGAAGCTCCTACAATGAGCAGTTCTTC
-	TRBV5-4	-	TRBJ1-5	CASSSGVGGNQPQHF	TGTGCCAGCAGCTCGGGCGTCGGGGGGAATCAGCCCCAGCATTTT
once	TRBV27	TRBD1	TRBJ2-5	CASSTTVGTGGQETQYF	TGTGCCAGCAGCACCACCGTGGGGACAGGGGGGCAAGAGACCCAGTACTTC
-	TRBV16	-	TRBJ1-1	CASSQSGGFTEAFF	TGTGCCAGCAGCCAATCGGGGGGGTTCACTGAAGCTTTCTTT
-	TRBV4-1	-	TRBJ2-7	CASSQVFSFRVGHRYEQYF	TGCGCCAGCAGCCAAGTGTTCAGTTTTAGAGTGGGGCACCGTTACGAGCAGTACTTC
-	TRBV10-3	TRBD1	TRBJ2-5	CAISAPGQGETQYF	TGTGCCATCAGTGCTCCGGGACAGGGGGAGACCCAGTACTTC
-	TRBV6-6	TRBD2	TRBJ2-7	CASSLIAGGTYEQYF	TGTGCCAGCAGCTTAATAGCGGGAGGAACCTACGAGCAGTACTTC
-	TRBV11-3	TRBD1	TRBJ2-3	CASSLEAAGQASTDTQYF	TGTGCCAGCAGCTTAGAGGCCGCGGGACAGGCCAGCACAGATACGCAGTATTTT
once	TRBV27	TRBD2	TRBJ2-5	CASSPWTSGSETQYF	TGTGCCAGCAGTCCATGGACTAGCGGGAGCGAGACCCAGTACTTC
-	TRBV5-1	TRBD1	TRBJ1-1	CASSWGQGTRDTEAFF	TGCGCCAGCAGCTGGGGACAGGGGACCAGGGACACTGAAGCTTTCTTT
-	TRBV27	TRBD2	TRBJ2-7	CASSLREPGLAGYEQYF	TGTGCCAGCAGTTTAAGGGAGCCGGGACTAGCGGGATACGAGCAGTACTTC
-	TRBV27	TRBD2	TRBJ2-2	CASSLRGGTSGRNTGELFF	TGTGCCAGCAGTTTACGGGGAGGGACTAGCGGGAGGAACACCGGGGAGCTGTTTTTT
-	TRBV5-6	-	TRBJ2-5	CASSSTPAGGFGEETQYF	TGTGCCAGCAGCTCTACTCCGGCGGGCGGGTTTGGGGAGGAGACCCAGTACTTC
-	TRBV6-5	TRBD2	TRBJ2-7	CASSYSGAGETYEQYF	TGTGCCAGCAGTTACTCGGGAGCGGGAGAGACCTACGAGCAGTACTTC
-	TRBV28	TRBD1	TRBJ1-2	CASSPPPGTGYGYTF	TGTGCCAGCAGTCCGCCCCCCGGGACAGGGTATGGCTACACCTTC
-	TRBV6-1	TRBD1	TRBJ1-2	CASSEALGQGVGGYTF	TGTGCCAGCAGTGAAGCGCTGGGACAGGGAGTAGGGGGCTACACCTTC
-	TRBV5-1	TRBD2	TRBJ2-7	CASSSTSGRYEQYF	TGCGCCAGCAGCTCCACTAGCGGGAGATACGAGCAGTACTTC
-	TRBV10-2	TRBD2	TRBJ2-5	CASSEYSTSGRKETQYF	TGCGCCAGCAGTGAGTACTCGACTAGCGGGAGAAAAGAGACCCAGTACTTC
-	TRBV5-1	-	TRBJ2-1	CASSHTESSYNEQFF	TGCGCCAGCAGTCACACGGAGAGCTCCTACAATGAGCAGTTCTTC
-	TRBV28	TRBD2	TRBJ2-1	CASSLSTGGSYNEQFF	TGTGCCAGCAGTTTATCTACGGGAGGTTCCTACAATGAGCAGTTCTTC
-	TRBV9	-	TRBJ2-1	CASSVSRDSPGNEQFF	TGTGCCAGCAGCGTGTCCCGGGACTCACCTGGCAATGAGCAGTTCTTC
-	TRBV19	TRBD1	TRBJ2-5	CASSFWTGTEETQYF	TGTGCCAGTAGTTTTTGGACAGGCACGGAAGAGACCCAGTACTTC
-	TRBV10-3	-	TRBJ2-3	CAISGGTDTQYF	TGTGCCATCAGTGGCGGCACAGATACGCAGTATTTT
-	TRBV14	TRBD1	TRBJ1-4	CASRGTGDEKLFF	TGTGCCAGCAGGGGGACAGGGGATGAAAAACTGTTTTTT
-	TRBV2	-	TRBJ2-5	CASSVGGETQYF	TGTGCCAGCAGCGTAGGGGGTGAGACCCAGTACTTC
-	TRBV5-1	TRBD1	TRBJ1-4	CASSPGQGLEKLFF	TGCGCCAGCAGCCCCGGACAGGGCCTTGAAAAACTGTTTTTT
-	TRBV11-2	TRBD2	TRBJ2-1	CASSLDELAGVHEQFF	TGTGCCAGCAGCTTAGATGAGTTAGCGGGAGTCCATGAGCAGTTCTTC
-	TRBV7-2	TRBD2	TRBJ2-1	CASSATSGGTYNEQFF	TGTGCCAGCAGTGCGACTAGCGGGGGGACCTACAATGAGCAGTTCTTC
-	TRBV9	-	TRBJ2-3	CASSPRTSTDTQYF	TGTGCCAGCAGCCCCCGAACAAGCACAGATACGCAGTATTTT
-	TRBV5-4	-	TRBJ2-7	CASSSAGTAYEQYF	TGTGCCAGCAGCTCGGCGGGGACTGCCTACGAGCAGTACTTC
-	TRBV27	TRBD1	TRBJ2-7	CASSIPRTGGPYEQYF	TGTGCCAGCAGTATACCCCGGACAGGGGGTCCTTACGAGCAGTACTTC
-	TRBV5-1	-	TRBJ1-2	CASSLVAGTYGYTF	TGCGCCAGCAGCTTGGTTGCGGGGACCTATGGCTACACCTTC
-	TRBV6-1	TRBD2	TRBJ2-1	CASRRTSGRANEQFF	TGTGCCAGCAGGAGGACTAGCGGGAGGGCCAATGAGCAGTTCTTC
-	TRBV5-1	-	TRBJ2-3	CASSFWTSTDTQYF	TGCGCCAGCAGCTTTTGGACTAGCACAGATACGCAGTATTTT
-	TRBV6-4	-	TRBJ2-2	CASRAEETGELFF	TGTGCCAGCAGGGCGGAAGAGACCGGGGAGCTGTTTTTT